The text below deals with one T cell receptor beta chain. Its specificity is not known. The data are from a study of cytomegalovirus exposure and HLA in healthy donors. Regarding the study as a whole: Reports indicated that the classifier achieved high specificity and sensitivity in diagnosing cytomegalovirus status. V- and J-gene trimming in TCR beta was tied to a missense DCLRE1C variant by an analysis performed later. A previous analysis found most TCR beta V segments productive roughly 87% or roughly 30% of the time.

In the PCR, 60 Vbeta and 13 Jbeta primers were used. The repertoire was sequenced with immunoSEQ multiplex PCR; TCRdb's copy has only in-frame clones and lacks some. The table has under 95,000 clones, 7.5% to 8.5% seen once. The CDR3 has 13 amino acids. V was cut by 4 bases and J by 2 bases, with 10 bases left in between. Germline CDR1 is SGDLS and CDR2 is YYNGEE. The sequencing sample was made of PBMCs. The V gene is TRBV9, the J gene TRBJ2-7; a possible D gene is TRBD1 (5 bases). This sequence originates from a middle-aged man in good health and CMV-seronegative. The CDR3 DNA sequence: TGTGCCAGCAGCCCCAGGGAAACCTACGAGCAGTACTTC. Translating it yields CASSPRETYEQYF.